The subject of this entry is one T cell receptor beta chain. Its cognate antigen is unknown. It was by 5' RACE with UMI labels that the TRB cDNA libraries were prepared. TCRdb reprocessed the 5' RACE reads and keeps a single row for each CDR3 protein, giving no DNA. Found here are several thousand distinct CDR3 sequences; the top ten clones hold 1.6%. This sample is drawn from a study of CXCR3-negative and CXCR3-positive naive CD8 T cells. Researchers reported sorting every CD8+ T cell subset in triplicate, under 350,000 cells per sort. CD45RO-CCR7+CD27+CD95- expression identified naive CD8+ T cells. The CDR3 is made up of 15 amino acids. The germline V gene has CDR1 MNHNS and CDR2 SASEGT. Study outcomes and limitations: Both of the naive subsets showed about the same high diversity, but memory CD8+ cells had much less.

The sample comprised naive CXCR3- CD8+ T cells from blood. Noted subset: CD45RO-CCR7+CD27+CD95- naive CD8+ T cells lacking CXCR3 (TNR3-). This TCR was sampled from a human donor in good health. Some clones in this sample may be carry-over from other donors' samples. V is TRBV6-1 and J is TRBJ2-1; no DNA is available, so the TRBD2 call from TCRdb remains unchecked. CDR3: CASFLALSSYNEQFF.